The 4 T cell receptor beta chains listed next were all sequenced from one sample in a study of T cells in Graves' hyperthyroidism and ophthalmopathy. Authors of the study amplified TCR beta CDR3 regions from RNA transcripts. The HTBI set primed first-round TCR CDR3 RT-PCR. TCRdb passed the multiplex PCR reads through MiXCR, listing each CDR3 protein once. The sample holds about 640,000 distinct CDR3 sequences, around 20% seen once. Sequencing was carried out using blood. The receptors derive from a man aged 25 to 40 with Graves' ophthalmopathy.

V usage is TRBV9 and J usage is TRBJ2-1, with D perhaps TRBD2 (6 bases). This CDR3 comprises 15 residues. V lost 3 bases, J lost 0 bases, and 10 bases lay in between. Germline V gene lookup returns CDR1 SGDLS and CDR2 YYNGEE. In DNA, the CDR3 is TGTGCCAGCAGCGCGCTCGGGAGCTCCTACAATGAGCAGTTCTTC. Its protein is CASSALGSSYNEQFF. The entire variable domain, with the rest obtained from reference TRBV9 and TRBJ2-1, is as follows: DSGVTQTPKHLITATGQRVTLRCSPRSGDLSVYWYQQSLDQGLQFLIQYYNGEERAKGNILERFSAQQFPDLHSELNLSSLELGDSALYFCASSALGSSYNEQFFGPGTRLTVL.

V and J are TRBV10-3 and TRBJ1-5; D is possibly TRBD1 (6 bases). Trimming removed 7 bases at V and 9 bases at J, with 22 bases between. The CDR3 totals 15 residues. Germline V gene sequence: CDR1 ENHRY, CDR2 SYGVKD. DNA of the CDR3: TGTGCCATCAATGGCGGGGACAACCAAGGGCGGCCCCAGCATTTT. Translation: CAINGGDNQGRPQHF.

Many counts were recorded for this clonotype. The CDR3 sequence: CASSLRENYGYTF. CDR3 coding DNA: TGCGCCAGCAGCTTGAGGGAAAACTATGGCTACACCTTC. The chain couples TRBV5-1 to TRBJ1-2, with D unclear. Between the trimmed V and J ends, which lost 1 base and 2 bases, there was a span of 6 bases. Per germline, CDR1 SGHRS and CDR2 YFSETQ. This CDR3 is 13 amino acids long.

In this sample, this clonotype turned up a few times. The chain has TRBV3-1 and TRBJ2-3, with 8 nucleotides matching TRBD1. The length of the CDR3 is 13 residues. Germline CDR1 is LGHDT and CDR2 is YNNKEL (reference sequence). V trimming: 4 bases; J trimming: 5 bases; junction bases outside the gene matches: 2. CDR3 bases: TGTGCCAGCAGCCGGACAGGGAAAGATACGCAGTATTTT. Translation: CASSRTGKDTQYF.